This T cell receptor (beta chain) emerged from a study of blood T cell repertoires in COVID-19. On the study more broadly: Samples of COVID-19 (acute and convalescent) were obtained from the United States, Italy and Spain. The analysed material was cDNA or gDNA that came from T cells, B-cell-depleted T cells, or PBMCs.

Per the germline V gene, CDR1 is MNHEY and CDR2 is SMNVEV (reference sequence). Trimming took off 10 bases at V and 0 bases at J, with 9 bases between the two ends. CDR3 length: 12 amino acids. Per the study methods: How many nucleated cells were present was estimated from reference gene primer amplification. Sequencing used immunoSEQ multiplex PCR; TCRdb keeps in-frame clones, though not all of them. The DNA gave D and trimming, while V, J and clone size come from that table. The sample has 95,000 to 150,000 clones; 70% to 80% are singletons. This TCR derives from a human donor in a cohort sampled during active COVID-19. Sequencing was done on a sample of peripheral blood. The rearrangement uses TRBV27 and TRBJ1-2; D is uncertain. CDR3 sequence: CATLSANYGYTF. CDR3 in DNA: TGTGCCACCCTTTCGGCTAACTATGGCTACACCTTC.